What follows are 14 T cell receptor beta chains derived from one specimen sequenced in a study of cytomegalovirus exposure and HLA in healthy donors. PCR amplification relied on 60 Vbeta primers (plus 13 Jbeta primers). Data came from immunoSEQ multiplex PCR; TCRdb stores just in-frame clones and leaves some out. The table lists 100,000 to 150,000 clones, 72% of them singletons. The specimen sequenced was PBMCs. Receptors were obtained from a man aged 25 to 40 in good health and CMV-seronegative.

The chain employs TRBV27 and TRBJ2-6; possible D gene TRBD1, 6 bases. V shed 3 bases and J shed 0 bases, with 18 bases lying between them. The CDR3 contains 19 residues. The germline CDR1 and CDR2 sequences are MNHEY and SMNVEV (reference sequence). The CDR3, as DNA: TGTGCCAGCAGTTTCTCCCCCGGACAGACCCTCTCTGGGGCCAACGTCCTGACTTTC. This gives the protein CASSFSPGQTLSGANVLTF.

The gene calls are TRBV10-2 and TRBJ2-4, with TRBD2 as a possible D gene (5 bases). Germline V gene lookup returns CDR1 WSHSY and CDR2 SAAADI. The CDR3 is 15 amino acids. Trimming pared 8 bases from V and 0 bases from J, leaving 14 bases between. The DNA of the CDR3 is TGCGCCAGCGGCGCCGAGCGGTTAGCCAAAAACATTCAGTACTTC. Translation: CASGAERLAKNIQYF.

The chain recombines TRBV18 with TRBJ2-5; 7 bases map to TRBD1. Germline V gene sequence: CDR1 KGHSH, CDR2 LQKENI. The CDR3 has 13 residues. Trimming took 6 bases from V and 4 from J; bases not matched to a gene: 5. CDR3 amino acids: CASSGDRGETQYF. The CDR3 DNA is TGTGCCAGCTCCGGGGACAGAGGAGAGACCCAGTACTTC.

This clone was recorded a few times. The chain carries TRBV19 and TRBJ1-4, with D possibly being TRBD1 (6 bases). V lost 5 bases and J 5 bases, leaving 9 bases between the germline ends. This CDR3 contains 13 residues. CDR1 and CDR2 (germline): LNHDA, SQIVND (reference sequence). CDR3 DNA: TGTGCCAGTAGTGACAGGCCCAATGAAAAACTGTTTTTT. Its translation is CASSDRPNEKLFF.

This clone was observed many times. CDR3 coding DNA: TGTGCCAGCAGTCGACAGGGAAACACCATATATTTT. This encodes CASSRQGNTIYF. The chain employs TRBV7-9 and TRBJ1-3; D may be TRBD1 (5 bases). Trimming removed 6 bases from V and 4 bases from J, with 7 bases in between. Germline V gene lookup returns CDR1 SEHNR and CDR2 FQNEAQ (reference sequence). The CDR3 has 12 residues.

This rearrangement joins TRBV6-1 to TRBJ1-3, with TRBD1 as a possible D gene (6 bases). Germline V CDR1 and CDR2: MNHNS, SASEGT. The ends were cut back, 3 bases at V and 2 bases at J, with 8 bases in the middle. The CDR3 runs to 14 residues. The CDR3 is CASSDWGPGNTIYF. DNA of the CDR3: TGTGCCAGCAGTGACTGGGGGCCTGGAAACACCATATATTTT.

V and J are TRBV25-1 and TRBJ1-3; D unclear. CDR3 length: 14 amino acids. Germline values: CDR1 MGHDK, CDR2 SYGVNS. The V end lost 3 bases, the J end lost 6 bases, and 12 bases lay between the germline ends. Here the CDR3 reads CASSDAGNENTIYF. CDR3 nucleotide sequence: TGTGCCAGCAGTGATGCGGGGAATGAAAACACCATATATTTT.

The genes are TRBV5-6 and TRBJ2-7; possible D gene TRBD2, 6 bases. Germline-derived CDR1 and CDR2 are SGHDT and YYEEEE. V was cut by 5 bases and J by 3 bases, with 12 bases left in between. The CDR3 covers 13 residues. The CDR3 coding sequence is TGTGCCAGCAGACTCGCGCGGGGCTACGAGCAGTACTTC. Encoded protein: CASRLARGYEQYF.

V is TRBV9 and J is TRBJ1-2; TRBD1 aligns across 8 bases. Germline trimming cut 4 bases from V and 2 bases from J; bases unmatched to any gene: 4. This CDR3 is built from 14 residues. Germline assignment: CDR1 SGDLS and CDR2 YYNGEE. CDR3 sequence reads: CASSSRTGNYGYTF. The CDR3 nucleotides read TGTGCCAGCAGCTCCCGGACAGGGAACTATGGCTACACCTTC.

The CDR3 region is CASREGGSPLHF. The CDR3, as DNA: TGTGCCAGCCGGGAGGGGGGATCACCCCTCCACTTT. J is TRBJ1-6 and V is TRBV28, with a weak D call TRBD1 (6 bases). Germline CDR1 is MDHEN and CDR2 is SYDVKM. Trimming removed 8 bases at V and 10 bases at J, with 12 bases between. The CDR3 runs 12 residues.

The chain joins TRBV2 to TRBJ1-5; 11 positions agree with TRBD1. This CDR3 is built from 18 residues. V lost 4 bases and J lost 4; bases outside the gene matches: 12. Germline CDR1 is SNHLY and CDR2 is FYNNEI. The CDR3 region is CASSARTGGFGSNQPQHF. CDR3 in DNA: TGTGCCAGCAGTGCGAGGACAGGGGGCTTTGGGTCAAATCAGCCCCAGCATTTT. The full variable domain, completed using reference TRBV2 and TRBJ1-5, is EPEVTQTPSHQVTQMGQEVILRCVPISNHLYFYWYRQILGQKVEFLVSFYNNEISEKSEIFDDQFSVERPDGSNFTLKIRSTKLEDSAMYFCASSARTGGFGSNQPQHFGDGTRLSIL.

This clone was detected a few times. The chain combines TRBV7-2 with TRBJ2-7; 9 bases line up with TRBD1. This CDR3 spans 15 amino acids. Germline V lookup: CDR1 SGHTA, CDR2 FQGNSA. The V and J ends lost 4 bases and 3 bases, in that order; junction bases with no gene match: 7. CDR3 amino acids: CASSYRGGQGYEQYF. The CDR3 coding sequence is TGTGCCAGCAGCTATAGGGGGGGACAGGGCTACGAGCAGTACTTC.

CDR3 bases: TGTGCCAGCAGCTTGTGGACAGGGCGACAGTACAATGAGCAGTTCTTC. Translating it yields CASSLWTGRQYNEQFF. The chain recombines TRBV5-8 with TRBJ2-1; 8 nucleotides match TRBD1. The J segment lost 4 bases and the V segment lost 1 base, leaving 7 bases of the junction unmatched. Germline V gene sequence: CDR1 SGHTS, CDR2 YDEGEE. The CDR3 length is 16 residues.

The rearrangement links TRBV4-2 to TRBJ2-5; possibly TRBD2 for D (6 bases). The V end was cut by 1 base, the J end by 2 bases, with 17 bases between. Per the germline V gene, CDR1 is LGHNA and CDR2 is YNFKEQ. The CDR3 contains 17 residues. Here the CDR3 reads CASSQGEQRALQETQYF. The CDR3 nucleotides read TGTGCCAGCAGCCAAGGGGAGCAGCGGGCCCTACAAGAGACCCAGTACTTC.